One and the same sample provided the 7 T cell receptor beta chains below, sequenced in a study of blood T cells in healthy people across ages. A second PCR, run for roughly 6 to 11 cycles, used a sample-barcoded 5' primer plus a J-beta primer mix. TCRdb processed the 5' RACE reads anew with MiXCR; each CDR3 protein has one entry. Of 600,000 to 1,000,000 distinct CDR3 sequences detected, roughly 25% appear once; the ten largest clones hold under 4.5%. The sample was also linked to a second study, of T cells of mothers and their children.

The sequencing input was blood. The receptors were sampled from a boy between 10 and 17 years old in good health.

The chain employs TRBV20-1 and TRBJ2-5; 9 bases fit TRBD2. The J call may be in error: the DNA end matches TRBJ2-1 better. From germline, CDR1 is DFQATT and CDR2 SNEGSKA (reference sequence). This CDR3 contains 17 residues. DNA of the CDR3: TGCAGTGCTAGAGATTACAGCAGGAGCGGGGGGTATTATGAGCAGTTCTTC. It yields the protein CSARDYSRSGGYYEQFF.

In this sample, this clonotype turned up a few times. The rearrangement uses TRBV6-1 and TRBJ2-6; D call uncertain. This CDR3 is built from 15 residues. CDR1 is MNHNS, CDR2 SASEGT, per germline. Trimming pared 4 bases from V and 1 base from J, leaving 8 bases between. This CDR3 reads CASSVHRSGANVLTF. Written as DNA, the CDR3 is TGTGCCAGCAGTGTACACAGATCTGGGGCCAACGTCCTGACTTTC.

This clonotype was found many times. The rearrangement links TRBV29-1 to TRBJ2-3; the D gene is possibly TRBD1 (6 bases). The length of the CDR3 is 12 residues. Germline CDR1 and CDR2: SQVTM and ANQGSEA. V dropped 3 bases and J dropped 3 bases, with 7 bases sitting between them. CDR3 region: CSVDQGTDTQYF. DNA of the CDR3: TGCAGCGTTGATCAGGGGACAGATACGCAGTATTTT.

The chain couples TRBV5-1 to TRBJ1-2, with D perhaps TRBD1 (5 bases). CDR3 size: 15 residues. CDR1 and CDR2 (germline): SGHRS, YFSETQ. Trimming pared 5 bases from V and 5 bases from J, leaving 19 bases between. The CDR3 DNA is TGCGCCAGCAGTCCCCAAGCGGGTCAGGGATATGGCTACACCTTC. This translates into CASSPQAGQGYGYTF.

The J gene is TRBJ2-1, the V gene TRBV28; D is possibly TRBD1 (5 bases). The length of the CDR3 is 19 residues. Looked up from germline, CDR1 is MDHEN and CDR2 is SYDVKM. V was shortened by 6 bases and J by 5 bases, with 29 bases between the two germline ends. Written as DNA, the CDR3 is TGTGCCAGCAGAGGGGCTAGGGTTAGGCCGGGTGATCCGCACAATGAGCAGTTCTTC. It codes for CASRGARVRPGDPHNEQFF.

This sequence joins TRBV27 and TRBJ1-6; 10 positions match TRBD1. The CDR3 totals 16 residues. Germline trimming cut 5 bases from V and 7 bases from J; bases unmatched to any gene: 8. Germline-derived CDR1 and CDR2 are MNHEY and SMNVEV (reference sequence). The CDR3 region is CASSTPGQGSNSPLHF. The CDR3 bases are TGTGCCAGCAGTACTCCGGGACAGGGGTCGAATTCACCCCTCCACTTT.

J is TRBJ1-2 and V is TRBV27; no definite D call. The length of the CDR3 is 17 residues. Trimming left V 0 bases short and J 4 bases short, with 18 bases between. The germline V gene has CDR1 MNHEY and CDR2 SMNVEV (reference sequence). CDR3: CASSLSQRLLYVYGYTF. The CDR3 DNA is TGTGCCAGCAGTTTATCCCAACGACTGCTTTATGTCTATGGCTACACCTTC.